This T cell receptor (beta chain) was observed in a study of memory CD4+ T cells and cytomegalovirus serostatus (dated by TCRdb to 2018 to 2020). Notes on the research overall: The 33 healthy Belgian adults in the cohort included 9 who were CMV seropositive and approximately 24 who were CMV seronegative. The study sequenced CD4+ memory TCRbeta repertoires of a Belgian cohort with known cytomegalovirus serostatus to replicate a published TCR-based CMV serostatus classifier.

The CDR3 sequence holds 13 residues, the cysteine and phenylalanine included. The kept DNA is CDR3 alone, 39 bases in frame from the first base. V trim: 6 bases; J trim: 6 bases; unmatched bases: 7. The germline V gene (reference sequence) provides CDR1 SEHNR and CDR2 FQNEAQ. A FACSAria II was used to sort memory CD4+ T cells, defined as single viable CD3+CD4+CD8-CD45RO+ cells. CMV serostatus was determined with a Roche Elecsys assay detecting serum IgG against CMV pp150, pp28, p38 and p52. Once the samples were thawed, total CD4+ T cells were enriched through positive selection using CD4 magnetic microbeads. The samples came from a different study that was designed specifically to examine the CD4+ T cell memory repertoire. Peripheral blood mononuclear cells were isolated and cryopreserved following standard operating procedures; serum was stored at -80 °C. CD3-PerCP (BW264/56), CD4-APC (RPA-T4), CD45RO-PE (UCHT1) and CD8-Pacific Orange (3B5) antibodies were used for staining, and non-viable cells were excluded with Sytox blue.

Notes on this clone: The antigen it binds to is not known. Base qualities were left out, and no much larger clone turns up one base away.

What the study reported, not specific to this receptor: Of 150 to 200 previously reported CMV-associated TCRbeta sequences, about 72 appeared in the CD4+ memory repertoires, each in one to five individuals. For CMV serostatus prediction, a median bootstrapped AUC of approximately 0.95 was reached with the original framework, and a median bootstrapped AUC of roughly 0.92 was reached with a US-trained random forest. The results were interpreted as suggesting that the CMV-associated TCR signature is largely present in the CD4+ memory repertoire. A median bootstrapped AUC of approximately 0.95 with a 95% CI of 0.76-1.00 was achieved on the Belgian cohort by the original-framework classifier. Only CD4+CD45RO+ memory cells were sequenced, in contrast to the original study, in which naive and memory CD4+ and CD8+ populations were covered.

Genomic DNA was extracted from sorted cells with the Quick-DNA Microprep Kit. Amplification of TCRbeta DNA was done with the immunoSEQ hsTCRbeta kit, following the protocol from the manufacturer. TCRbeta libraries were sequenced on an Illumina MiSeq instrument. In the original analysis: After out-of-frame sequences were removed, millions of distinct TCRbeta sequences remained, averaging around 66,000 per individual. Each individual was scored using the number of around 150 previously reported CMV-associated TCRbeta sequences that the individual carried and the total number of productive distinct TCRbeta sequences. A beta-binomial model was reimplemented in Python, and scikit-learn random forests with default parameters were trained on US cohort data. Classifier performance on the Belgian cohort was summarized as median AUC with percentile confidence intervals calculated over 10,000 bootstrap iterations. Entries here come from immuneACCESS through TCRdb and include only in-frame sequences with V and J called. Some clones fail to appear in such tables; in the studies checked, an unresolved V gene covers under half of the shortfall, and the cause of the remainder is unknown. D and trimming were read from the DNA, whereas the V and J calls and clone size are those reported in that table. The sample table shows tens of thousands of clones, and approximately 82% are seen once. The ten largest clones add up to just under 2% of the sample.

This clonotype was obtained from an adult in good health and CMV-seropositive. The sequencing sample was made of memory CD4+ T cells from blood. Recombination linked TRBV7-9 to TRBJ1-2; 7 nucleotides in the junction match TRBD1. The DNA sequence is TGTGCCAGCAGAAAGACAGGGACAGATGGCTACACCTTC. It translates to CASRKTGTDGYTF. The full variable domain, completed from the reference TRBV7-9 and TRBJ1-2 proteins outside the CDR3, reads DTGVSQNPRHKITKRGQNVTFRCDPISEHNRLYWYRQTLGQGPEFLTYFQNEAQLEKSRLLSDRFSAERPKGSFSTLEIQRTEQGDSAMYLCASRKTGTDGYTFGSGTRLTVV.